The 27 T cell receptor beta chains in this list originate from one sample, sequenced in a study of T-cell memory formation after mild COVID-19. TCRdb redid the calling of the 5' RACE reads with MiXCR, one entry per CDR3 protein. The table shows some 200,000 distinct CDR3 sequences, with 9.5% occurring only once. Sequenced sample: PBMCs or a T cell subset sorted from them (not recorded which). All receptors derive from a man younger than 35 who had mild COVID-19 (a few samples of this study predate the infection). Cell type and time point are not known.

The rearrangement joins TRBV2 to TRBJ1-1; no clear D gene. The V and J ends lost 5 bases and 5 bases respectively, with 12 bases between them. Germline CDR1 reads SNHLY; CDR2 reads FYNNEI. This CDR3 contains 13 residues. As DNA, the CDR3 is TGTGCCAGCAGTAAAGAGGCCGAGACTGAAGCTTTCTTT. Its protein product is CASSKEAETEAFF.

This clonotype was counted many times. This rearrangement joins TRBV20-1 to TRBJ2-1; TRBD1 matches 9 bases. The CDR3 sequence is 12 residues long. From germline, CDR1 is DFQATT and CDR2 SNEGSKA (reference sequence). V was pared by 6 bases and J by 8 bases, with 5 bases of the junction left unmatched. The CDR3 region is CSARQGVDEQFF. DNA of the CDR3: TGCAGTGCCCGACAGGGGGTGGATGAGCAGTTCTTC.

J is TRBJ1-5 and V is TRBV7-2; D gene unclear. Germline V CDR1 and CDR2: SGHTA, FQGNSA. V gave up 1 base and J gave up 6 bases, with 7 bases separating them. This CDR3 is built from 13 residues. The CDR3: CASSLDPRQPQHF. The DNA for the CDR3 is TGTGCCAGCAGCTTAGACCCTCGTCAGCCCCAGCATTTT.

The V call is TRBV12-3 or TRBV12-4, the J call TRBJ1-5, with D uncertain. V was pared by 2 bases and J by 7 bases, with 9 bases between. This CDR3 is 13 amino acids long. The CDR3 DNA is TGTGCCAGCAGTTTAACCCGACAACAGCCCCAGCATTTT. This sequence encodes CASSLTRQQPQHF.

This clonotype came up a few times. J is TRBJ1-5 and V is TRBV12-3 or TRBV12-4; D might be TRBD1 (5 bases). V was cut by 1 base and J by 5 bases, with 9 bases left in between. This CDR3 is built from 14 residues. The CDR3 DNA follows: TGTGCCAGCAGTTTAGGCAGGGTCTATCAGCCCCAGCATTTT. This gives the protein CASSLGRVYQPQHF.

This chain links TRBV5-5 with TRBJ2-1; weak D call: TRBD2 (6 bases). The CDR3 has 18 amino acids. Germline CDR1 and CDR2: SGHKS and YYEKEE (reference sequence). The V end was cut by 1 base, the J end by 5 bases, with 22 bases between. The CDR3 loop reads CASSLSPHAGLTNNEQFF. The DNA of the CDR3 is TGTGCCAGCAGCTTGTCCCCCCACGCGGGACTCACGAACAATGAGCAGTTCTTC.

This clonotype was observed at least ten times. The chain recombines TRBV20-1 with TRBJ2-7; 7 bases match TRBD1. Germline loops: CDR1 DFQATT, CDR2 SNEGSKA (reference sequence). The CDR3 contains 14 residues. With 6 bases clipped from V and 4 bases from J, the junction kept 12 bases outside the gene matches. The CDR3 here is CSASQGSTFYEQYV. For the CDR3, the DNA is TGCAGTGCATCACAGGGGTCCACCTTTTACGAGCAGTACGTC.

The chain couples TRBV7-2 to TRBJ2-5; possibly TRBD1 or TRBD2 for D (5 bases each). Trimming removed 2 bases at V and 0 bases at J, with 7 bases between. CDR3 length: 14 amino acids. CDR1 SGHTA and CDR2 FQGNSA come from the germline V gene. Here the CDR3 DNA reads TGTGCCAGCAGCTTACTGGGACACCAAGAGACCCAGTACTTC. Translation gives CASSLLGHQETQYF.

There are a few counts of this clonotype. The CDR3 spells CASSYRPGTLNEQFF. The CDR3 DNA follows: TGTGCCAGCAGCTATCGTCCCGGGACACTCAATGAGCAGTTCTTC. The V and J genes are TRBV6-2 or TRBV6-3 and TRBJ2-1; D possibly corresponds to TRBD1 (6 bases). Germline CDR1 reads MNHEY; CDR2 reads SVGEGT. The CDR3 runs to 15 residues. The V end lost 6 bases, the J end lost 6 bases, and 18 bases lay between the germline ends.

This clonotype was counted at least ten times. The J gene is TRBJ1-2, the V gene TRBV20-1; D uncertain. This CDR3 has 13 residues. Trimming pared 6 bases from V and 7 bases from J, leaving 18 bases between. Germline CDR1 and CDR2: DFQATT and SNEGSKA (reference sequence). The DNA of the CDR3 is TGCAGTGCCTCAAAGTCGGGATATGGTGGCTACACCTTC. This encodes CSASKSGYGGYTF.

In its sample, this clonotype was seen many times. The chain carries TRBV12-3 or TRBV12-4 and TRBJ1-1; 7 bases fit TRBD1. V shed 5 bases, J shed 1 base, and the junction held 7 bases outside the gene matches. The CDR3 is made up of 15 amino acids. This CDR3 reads CASSPTQGRNTEAFF. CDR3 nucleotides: TGTGCCAGCAGTCCAACACAGGGGAGGAACACTGAAGCTTTCTTT.

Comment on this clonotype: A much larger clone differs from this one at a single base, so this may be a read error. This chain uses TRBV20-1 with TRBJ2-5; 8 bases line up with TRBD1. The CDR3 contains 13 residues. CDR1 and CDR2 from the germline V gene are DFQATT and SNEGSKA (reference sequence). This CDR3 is CIARGTGIETQYF. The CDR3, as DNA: TGCATTGCTAGAGGGACAGGAATAGAGACCCAGTACTTC.

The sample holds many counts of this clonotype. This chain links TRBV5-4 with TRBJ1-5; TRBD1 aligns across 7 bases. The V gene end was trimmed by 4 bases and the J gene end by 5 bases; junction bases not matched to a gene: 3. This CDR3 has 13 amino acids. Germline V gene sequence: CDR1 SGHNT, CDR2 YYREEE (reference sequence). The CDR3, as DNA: TGTGCCAGCAGCCCAGGGGGGGATCAGCCCCAGCATTTT. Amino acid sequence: CASSPGGDQPQHF.

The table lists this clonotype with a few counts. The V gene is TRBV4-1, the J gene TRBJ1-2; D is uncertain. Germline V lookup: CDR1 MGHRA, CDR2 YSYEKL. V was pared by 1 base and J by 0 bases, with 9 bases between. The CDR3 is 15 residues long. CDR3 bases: TGCGCCAGCAGCCAAGCGAGGGTCCCTAACTATGGCTACACCTTC. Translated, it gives CASSQARVPNYGYTF.

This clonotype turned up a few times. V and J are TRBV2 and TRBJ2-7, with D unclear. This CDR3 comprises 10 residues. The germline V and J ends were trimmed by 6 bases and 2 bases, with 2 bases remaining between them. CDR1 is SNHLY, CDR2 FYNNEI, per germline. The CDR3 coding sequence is TGTGCCAGCAGGGCCTACGAGCAGTACTTC. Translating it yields CASRAYEQYF.

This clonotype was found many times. The chain's CDR3 is CSAREPRGGYVIQYF. The CDR3 DNA follows: TGCAGTGCTAGAGAACCCCGGGGGGGCTACGTCATTCAGTACTTC. The genes are TRBV20-1 and TRBJ2-4, with TRBD2 identical over 8 bases. CDR1 and CDR2 (germline): DFQATT, SNEGSKA (reference sequence). Trimming at V came to 0 bases and at J to 9 bases, leaving 10 bases not matched to a gene. The CDR3 sequence is 15 residues long.

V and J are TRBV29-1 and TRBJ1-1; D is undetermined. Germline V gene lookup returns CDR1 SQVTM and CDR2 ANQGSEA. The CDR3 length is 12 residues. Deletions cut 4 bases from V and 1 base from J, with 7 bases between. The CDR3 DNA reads TGCAGCGTTGGGCAGCAGAACACTGAAGCTTTCTTT. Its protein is CSVGQQNTEAFF.

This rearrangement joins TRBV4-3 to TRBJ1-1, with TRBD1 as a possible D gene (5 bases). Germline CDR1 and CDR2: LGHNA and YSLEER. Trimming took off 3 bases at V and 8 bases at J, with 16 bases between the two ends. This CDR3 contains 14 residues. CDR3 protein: CASSQQDVWGEAFF. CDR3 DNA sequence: TGCGCCAGCAGCCAGCAAGATGTATGGGGGGAAGCTTTCTTT.

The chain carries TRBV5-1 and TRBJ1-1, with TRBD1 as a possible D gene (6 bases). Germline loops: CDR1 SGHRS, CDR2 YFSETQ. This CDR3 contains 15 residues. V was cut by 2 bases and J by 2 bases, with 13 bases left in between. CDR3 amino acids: CASSFGGGGNTEAFF. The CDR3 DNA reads TGCGCCAGCAGCTTCGGGGGGGGCGGAAACACTGAAGCTTTCTTT.

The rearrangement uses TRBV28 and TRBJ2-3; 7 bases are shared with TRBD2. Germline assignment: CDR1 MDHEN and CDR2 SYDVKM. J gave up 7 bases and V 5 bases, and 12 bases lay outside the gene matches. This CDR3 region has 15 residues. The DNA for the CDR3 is TGTGCCAGCAGTGATGGGGGGGAGTCCTCGTATACGCAGTATTTT. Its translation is CASSDGGESSYTQYF.

CDR3 nucleotides: TGTGCCAGCAGCCAGGGACATCGAAACACCATATATTTT. This sequence encodes CASSQGHRNTIYF. The chain uses TRBV4-2 and TRBJ1-3, with D maybe TRBD1 (6 bases). This CDR3 has 13 amino acids. Germline-derived CDR1 and CDR2 are LGHNA and YNFKEQ. Trimming pared 3 bases from V and 5 bases from J, leaving 8 bases between.

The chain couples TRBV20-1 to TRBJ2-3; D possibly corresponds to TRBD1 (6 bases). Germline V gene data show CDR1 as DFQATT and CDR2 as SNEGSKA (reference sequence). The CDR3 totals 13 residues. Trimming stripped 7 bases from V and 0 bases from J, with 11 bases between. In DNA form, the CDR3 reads TGCAGTGGGGGGCCCTCTAGCACAGATACGCAGTATTTT. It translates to CSGGPSSTDTQYF.

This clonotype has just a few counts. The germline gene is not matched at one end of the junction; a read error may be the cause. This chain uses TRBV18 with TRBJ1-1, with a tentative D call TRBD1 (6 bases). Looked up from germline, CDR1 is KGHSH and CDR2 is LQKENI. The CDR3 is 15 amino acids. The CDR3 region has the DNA TGTGCCAGCTCATCGATGGCAGGGGAGAACACTGAAGCTCTCTTT. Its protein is CASSSMAGENTEALF.

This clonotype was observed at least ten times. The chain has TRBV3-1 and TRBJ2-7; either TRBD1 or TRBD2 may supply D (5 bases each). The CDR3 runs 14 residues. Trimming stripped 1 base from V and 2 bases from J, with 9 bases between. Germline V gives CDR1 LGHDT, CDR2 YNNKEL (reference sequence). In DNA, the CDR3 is TGTGCCAGCAGCCAAGGGGGGAACCCCTACGAGCAGTACTTC. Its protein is CASSQGGNPYEQYF.

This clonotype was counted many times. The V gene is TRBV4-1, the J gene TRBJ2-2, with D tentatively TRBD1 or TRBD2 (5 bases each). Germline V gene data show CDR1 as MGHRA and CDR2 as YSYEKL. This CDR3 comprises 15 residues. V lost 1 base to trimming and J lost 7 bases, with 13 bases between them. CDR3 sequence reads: CASSQAGIRGGELFF. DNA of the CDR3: TGCGCCAGCAGCCAAGCGGGAATAAGGGGCGGGGAGCTGTTTTTT.

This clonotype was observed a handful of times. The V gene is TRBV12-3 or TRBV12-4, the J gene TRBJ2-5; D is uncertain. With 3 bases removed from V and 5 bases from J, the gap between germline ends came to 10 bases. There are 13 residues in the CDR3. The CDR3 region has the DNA TGTGCCAGCAGTTTTCTCAGCCGGGAGACCCAGTACTTC. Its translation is CASSFLSRETQYF.

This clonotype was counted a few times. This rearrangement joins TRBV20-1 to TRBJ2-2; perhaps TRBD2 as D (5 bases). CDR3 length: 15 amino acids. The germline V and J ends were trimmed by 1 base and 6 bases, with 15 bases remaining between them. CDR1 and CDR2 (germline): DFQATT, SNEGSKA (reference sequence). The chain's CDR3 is CSARARSGGPGELFF. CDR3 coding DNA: TGCAGTGCTAGAGCTAGAAGCGGCGGTCCCGGGGAGCTGTTTTTT.